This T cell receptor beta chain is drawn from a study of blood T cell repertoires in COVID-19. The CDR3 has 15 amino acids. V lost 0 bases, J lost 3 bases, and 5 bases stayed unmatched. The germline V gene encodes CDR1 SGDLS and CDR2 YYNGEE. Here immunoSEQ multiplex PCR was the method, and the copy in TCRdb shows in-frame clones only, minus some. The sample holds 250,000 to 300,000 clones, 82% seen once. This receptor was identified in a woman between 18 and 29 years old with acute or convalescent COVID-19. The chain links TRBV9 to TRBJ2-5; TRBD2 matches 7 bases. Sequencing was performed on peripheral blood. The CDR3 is CASSVVGGNKETQYF. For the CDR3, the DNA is TGTGCCAGCAGCGTAGTGGGGGGGAACAAAGAGACCCAGTACTTC.